The 17 T cell receptor beta chains reported below all come from one sample, sequenced in a study of T cells in women clearing cervical HPV infection. The method was immunoSEQ multiplex PCR; TCRdb's version includes in-frame clones alone and lacks a portion of them. This sample carries approximately 25,000 clones, with 20% to 25% going to the ten biggest clones. Sequencing was performed on blood buffy coat. The receptor set was obtained from a woman aged 18-69 years with a cervical HPV16 infection that either progressed to CIN3+ or cleared (not recorded which).

To note about this clone: The read halts 3 residues ahead of the CDR3 end, with the missing end drawn from the germline J gene. This chain links TRBV6-1 with TRBJ2-3; 7 bases fit TRBD1. The CDR3 totals 15 residues. The germline V gene has CDR1 MNHNS and CDR2 SASEGT. J gave up 2 bases and V 3 bases, and 5 bases lay outside the gene matches. The CDR3 here is CASSDQTGTTDTQYF. The covered CDR3 bases are TGTGCCAGCAGTGATCAGACAGGGACCACAGATACG.

Turning to this clone: From the germline J gene comes the end of the CDR3, since the read stops 3 residues before it. This chain links TRBV11-2 with TRBJ2-1; 12 nucleotides agree with TRBD2. CDR1 is SGHAT and CDR2 is FQNNGV in the germline V gene. CDR3 length equals 15 residues. Germline trimming cut 5 bases from V and 6 bases from J; bases unmatched to any gene: 5. The CDR3 sequence: CASSPLAGGPNEQFF. The DNA read from the CDR3 is TGTGCCAGCAGCCCACTAGCGGGAGGTCCCAATGAG.

Regarding this clone: The CDR3 end falls 3 residues outside the read, so it is completed with the germline J gene. The chain has TRBV12-3 or TRBV12-4 and TRBJ2-1, with TRBD1 matching 9 bases. V trimming: 5 bases; J trimming: 1 base; junction bases outside the gene matches: 6. The CDR3 totals 16 residues. The CDR3 protein is CASSRTGGGSYNEQFF. The sequenced CDR3 bases are TGTGCCAGCAGTCGCACAGGGGGCGGTTCCTACAATGAG.

The DNA read from the CDR3 is TGTGCCAGCTCACCACGCCCGGGACTACTAGGAGATGAG. This sequence encodes CASSPRPGLLGDE. The CDR3 reads in full as CASSPRPGLLGDEQFF. The V call is TRBV18, the J call TRBJ2-1; 7 nucleotides agree with TRBD2. The missing CDR3 end, 3 residues past where the read stops, is filled in from the germline J gene. The length of the CDR3 is 16 residues. Germline assignment: CDR1 KGHSH and CDR2 LQKENI. The V and J ends lost 1 base and 8 bases, in that order; junction bases with no gene match: 11.

Regarding this clone: The CDR3 end falls 3 residues outside the read, so it is completed with the germline J gene. V is TRBV6-4 and J is TRBJ2-1; 8 positions match TRBD1. J was trimmed by 3 bases and V by 2 bases; bases with no gene match: 3. This CDR3 region has 15 residues. Germline-derived CDR1 and CDR2 are MRHNA and SNTAGT. The sequenced part of the CDR3 DNA is TGTGCCAGCAGTGACGGACAGGGTGGCTACAATGAG. Encoded protein: CASSDGQGGYNE. The CDR3 reads in full as CASSDGQGGYNEQFF.

Comments on this clone: The read falls 3 residues short of the CDR3 end, and the missing part is taken from the germline J gene. This sequence joins TRBV28 and TRBJ2-7, with TRBD1 as a possible D gene (5 bases). V was cut by 2 bases and J by 3 bases, with 14 bases left in between. Looked up from germline, CDR1 is MDHEN and CDR2 is SYDVKM. The CDR3 has 15 residues. The DNA read from the CDR3 is TGTGCCAGCAGTTTACTATTGGGGCTAAACTACGAG. It translates to CASSLLLGLNYE. The full CDR3 protein is CASSLLLGLNYEQYF.

To note about this clone: The read stops 3 residues short of the end of the CDR3; the missing end is completed from the germline J gene. The V call is TRBV11-2, the J call TRBJ2-3, with 8 positions matching TRBD2. The trim removed 6 bases at V and 4 bases at J, leaving 9 bases unmatched. Germline V gives CDR1 SGHAT, CDR2 FQNNGV. The CDR3 has 15 residues. CDR3 DNA, as far as it was read: TGTGCCAGCAGAATAAAAGCGGGAGCCCCAGATACG. Its protein product is CASRIKAGAPDT. The full CDR3 reads CASRIKAGAPDTQYF. The full variable domain, completed using reference TRBV11-2 and TRBJ2-3, is EAGVAQSPRYKIIEKRQSVAFWCNPISGHATLYWYQQILGQGPKLLIQFQNNGVVDDSQLPKDRFSAERLKGVDSTLKIQPAKLEDSAVYLCASRIKAGAPDTQYFGPGTRLTVL.

A word on this clone: Read sequence stops 3 residues before the CDR3 end, and the germline J gene provides the missing end. The chain recombines TRBV18 with TRBJ1-2; 9 nucleotides agree with TRBD1. The CDR3 covers 17 residues. CDR1 KGHSH and CDR2 LQKENI come from the germline V gene. Incomplete CDR3 DNA: TGTGCCAGCTCACCCGGGACAGGGAAGAAAAGTAATGATGAC. Its protein product is CASSPGTGKKSNDD. The whole CDR3 region reads CASSPGTGKKSNDDYTF.

Turning to this clone: With the read ending 3 residues before the CDR3 end, the germline J gene is used to fill in that end. The chain combines TRBV11-2 with TRBJ2-3; D possibly corresponds to TRBD1 (6 bases). The V gene's germline CDR1 is SGHAT and CDR2 FQNNGV. The CDR3 consists of 14 residues. The CDR3: CASSLDSSQETQYF. The DNA read from the CDR3 is TGTGCCAGCAGCTTGGACAGCTCCCAAGAGACG.

On this clone itself: The read gets to within 3 residues of the CDR3 end, and the germline J gene fills in the rest. The rearrangement uses TRBV6-1 and TRBJ1-2; D not certain. The germline V gene encodes CDR1 MNHNS and CDR2 SASEGT. The CDR3 spans 15 residues. CDR3: CASSELAGSISGYTF. CDR3 bases read: TGTGCCAGCAGTGAATTAGCTGGTTCCATTTCAGGC.

About this clone: From the germline J gene comes the end of the CDR3, since the read stops 3 residues before it. V and J are TRBV7-9 and TRBJ2-4; D is possibly TRBD1 (6 bases). The germline CDR1 and CDR2 sequences are SEHNR and FQNEAQ (reference sequence). This CDR3 is built from 15 residues. The CDR3: CASSSRTGSYYGQYF. CDR3 DNA (partial): TGTGCCAGCAGCTCCCGAACAGGGTCTTACTATGGT.

As to this clone: The read finishes 3 residues shy of the CDR3 end, and the germline J gene is used to complete it. The chain combines TRBV2 with TRBJ2-3; 7 nucleotides match TRBD1. The CDR3 loop spans 15 amino acids. CDR1 and CDR2 from the germline V gene are SNHLY and FYNNEI. CDR3: CASEGTAYSNQPQYF. The sequenced part of the CDR3 DNA is TGTGCCAGCGAGGGGACAGCCTATAGCAATCAGCCG.

For this clone: From the germline J gene comes the end of the CDR3, since the read stops 3 residues before it. This sequence joins TRBV30 and TRBJ1-1; D remains ambiguous. The germline V gene encodes CDR1 GTSNPN and CDR2 SVGIG (reference sequence). The CDR3 is 11 amino acids. Here the CDR3 reads CAWSLNFGAFF. The sequenced CDR3 bases are TGTGCCTGGAGCCTTAATTTCGGG.

Concerning this clone itself: The read terminates 3 residues ahead of where the CDR3 ends, so the germline J gene completes it. This chain joins TRBV11-2 and TRBJ1-2; tentative D call: TRBD1 (5 bases). Trimming pared 1 base from V and 5 bases from J, leaving 8 bases between. CDR3 size: 13 residues. Germline V gives CDR1 SGHAT, CDR2 FQNNGV. The chain's CDR3 is CASSLGGDYGYTF. Incomplete CDR3 DNA: TGTGCCAGCAGCTTAGGAGGGGATTATGGC. Looking up the rest from reference TRBV11-2 and TRBJ1-2 gives the full variable domain: EAGVAQSPRYKIIEKRQSVAFWCNPISGHATLYWYQQILGQGPKLLIQFQNNGVVDDSQLPKDRFSAERLKGVDSTLKIQPAKLEDSAVYLCASSLGGDYGYTFGSGTRLTVV.

With respect to this clone: The DNA ends 3 residues before the CDR3 does, and the rest of the CDR3 is filled in from the germline J gene. V and J are TRBV5-5 and TRBJ1-2; TRBD1 might be the D (6 bases). Trimming pared 0 bases from V and 3 bases from J, leaving 6 bases between. CDR3 size: 13 residues. CDR1 and CDR2 from the germline V gene are SGHKS and YYEKEE (reference sequence). The CDR3 here is CASSLAGDYGYTF. The part of the CDR3 DNA that was read is TGTGCCAGCAGCTTGGCAGGGGACTATGGC.

Concerning this clone: The read stops 3 residues short of the end of the CDR3; the missing end is completed from the germline J gene. This chain uses TRBV12-3 or TRBV12-4 with TRBJ2-3; D might be TRBD1 (5 bases). V was trimmed by 5 bases and J by 5 bases, leaving 5 bases between them. The CDR3 covers 11 residues. The CDR3 bases that were read are TGTGCCAGCAGTAGGGGAGATACG. It encodes CASSRGDT. In full, the CDR3 reads CASSRGDTQYF.

On this clone itself: The read halts 3 residues ahead of the CDR3 end, with the missing end drawn from the germline J gene. This sequence joins TRBV5-1 and TRBJ2-7; D unclear. There are 12 residues in the CDR3. Germline CDR1 is SGHRS and CDR2 is YFSETQ. V was trimmed by 6 bases and J by 2 bases, leaving 9 bases between them. Incomplete CDR3 DNA: TGCGCCAGCAAAGGGTATCCCTACGAG. Amino acid sequence: CASKGYPYE. The whole CDR3 protein reads CASKGYPYEQYF.